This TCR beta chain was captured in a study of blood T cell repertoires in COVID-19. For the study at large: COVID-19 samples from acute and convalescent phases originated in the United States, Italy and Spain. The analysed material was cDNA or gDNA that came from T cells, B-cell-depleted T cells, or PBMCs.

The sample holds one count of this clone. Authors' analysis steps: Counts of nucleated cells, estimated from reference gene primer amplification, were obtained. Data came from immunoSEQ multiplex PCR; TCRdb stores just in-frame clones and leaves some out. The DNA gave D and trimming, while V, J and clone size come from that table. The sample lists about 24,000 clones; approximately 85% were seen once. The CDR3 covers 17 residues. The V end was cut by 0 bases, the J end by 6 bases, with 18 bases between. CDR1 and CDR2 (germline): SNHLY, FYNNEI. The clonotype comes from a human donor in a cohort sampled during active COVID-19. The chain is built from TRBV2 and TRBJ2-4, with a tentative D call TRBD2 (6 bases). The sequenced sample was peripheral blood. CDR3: CASSEALPGRGGNIQYF. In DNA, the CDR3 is TGTGCCAGCAGTGAAGCGCTTCCAGGGCGGGGTGGAAACATTCAGTACTTC.